The present entry profiles one T cell receptor beta chain with its context. The germline V gene has CDR1 SGHDT and CDR2 YYEEEE. Trimming pared 2 bases from V and 3 bases from J, leaving 9 bases between. The CDR3 length is 14 residues. The data are from a study of control samples from healthy donors and cancer patients. The assay was immunoSEQ multiplex PCR, and TCRdb's table has in-frame clones only and misses some. The sample has roughly 120,000 clones, 93% seen once. The receptor was derived from a man aged 50 to 60 with head and neck cancer. The sequenced sample was PBMCs. The rearrangement links TRBV5-6 to TRBJ1-5; unclear D gene. CDR3 bases: TGTGCCAGCAGCTTTAGGCAGCTCAATCAGCCCCAGCATTTT. Its translation: CASSFRQLNQPQHF.